The present T cell receptor beta chain was sequenced within a study of T cell responses to AZD1222 COVID-19 vaccine. V lost 2 bases, J lost 2 bases, and 2 bases stayed unmatched. The germline V gene encodes CDR1 SEHNR and CDR2 FQNEAQ (reference sequence). This CDR3 is built from 14 residues. The data were produced by immunoSEQ multiplex PCR, yet TCRdb's version contains in-frame clones alone and is incomplete. The sample carries more than 75,000 clones, roughly nine tenths recorded once. This specimen consisted of peripheral blood, obtained on day 0 of AZD1222 vaccination. The TCR originated in an adult in good health. V usage is TRBV7-9 and J usage is TRBJ2-5; 7 bases map to TRBD2. CDR3 sequence reads: CASSLSGAQETQYF. The CDR3, as DNA: TGTGCCAGCAGCTTAAGCGGGGCTCAAGAGACCCAGTACTTC.